This entry lists 3 T cell receptor beta chains sequenced from one sample in a study of blood T cell repertoires in COVID-19. The table came from immunoSEQ multiplex PCR; TCRdb's copy has only in-frame clones and leaves some out. The repertoire holds under 200,000 clones, with approximately 81% as singletons. Sequencing input: peripheral blood. The receptors shown here come from a woman aged 45-65 years with COVID-19, enrolled during active disease.

The rearrangement links TRBV9 to TRBJ2-5, with 14 bases identical to TRBD2. After removal of 3 bases from V and 3 bases from J, the junction contained 7 bases not matched to a gene. The CDR3 loop spans 17 amino acids. Germline CDR1 and CDR2: SGDLS and YYNGEE. In DNA, the CDR3 is TGTGCCAGCAGCGCTCCACAGGGACTAGCGGGGGAAGAGACCCAGTACTTC. This codes for CASSAPQGLAGEETQYF.

The chain has TRBV27 and TRBJ2-1; the match to TRBD2 covers 7 bases. The V gene end was trimmed by 5 bases and the J gene end by 4 bases; junction bases not matched to a gene: 2. CDR3 length equals 13 residues. CDR1 is MNHEY, CDR2 SMNVEV, per germline (reference sequence). CDR3 sequence reads: CASSKLAYNEQFF. The DNA of the CDR3 is TGTGCCAGCAGTAAACTAGCGTACAATGAGCAGTTCTTC.

The V call is TRBV7-9, the J call TRBJ2-3; D gene uncertain. V shed 2 bases and J shed 0 bases, with 6 bases lying between them. The CDR3 is 14 amino acids. Germline CDR1 SEHNR, CDR2 FQNEAQ (reference sequence). The DNA for the CDR3 is TGTGCCAGCAGCTTATCAACTAGCACAGATACGCAGTATTTT. Protein sequence: CASSLSTSTDTQYF.